The sequence of this T cell receptor beta chain was determined in a study of blood T cell repertoires in COVID-19 (dated by TCRdb to the early 2020s). With respect to the entire study: Collaborator samples came from the United States, Italy and Spain and covered acute and convalescent phases of COVID-19. The material from the prospective study consisted of cDNA or gDNA derived from T cells, B-cell-depleted T cells, or PBMCs. The dataset comprised deeply sampled blood TCRbeta repertoires from subjects exposed to, actively infected with, or recovered from COVID-19. The repertoires were released in a freely available public database intended as a resource for research on the immune response to SARS-CoV-2. Samples came from the ongoing ImmuneRACE study (first 160 participants) plus 1,254 subjects from 6 global collaborators. A de-identified subject ID, COVID-19 status, age in years and sex were almost always included in the sample metadata. HLA class I and class II types, where available, came from metadata supplied by the sample provider rather than from assay-based typing. Results the study describes overall, beyond this receptor: The amount of clinical and demographic metadata varied by source and participant and was provided uncurated.

With respect to this clone: There is no known antigen for this receptor. Base quality data are lacking; no much larger clone is found one base away.

Collaborating institutions collected whole blood in K2EDTA tubes following their own protocols. For TCRbeta analysis, collaborators shipped samples as frozen whole blood, isolated PBMCs, or DNA extracted from either of those sample types. Inclusive of the bounding cysteine and phenylalanine, the CDR3 is 13 residues long. The retained sequence is limited to the CDR3, 39 bases, with the frame set at the first base. CDR1 and CDR2, looked up from the germline V gene, are SGHTA and FQGNSA. Cut back by 4 bases and 5 bases, the V and J ends lie 12 bases apart. TCRbeta CDR3 regions were amplified from genomic DNA by means of the immunoSEQ Assay, a bias-controlled multiplex PCR. In the authors' own workflow: The number of nucleated cells in each sample was estimated by amplification of reference gene primers within the assay. Sequence reads were collapsed and filtered to measure the absolute abundance of every unique TCRbeta CDR3 rearrangement. For each sample, productive Simpson clonality was calculated by taking the square root of Simpson's diversity index across productive rearrangements. In TCRdb, the immuneACCESS table is reduced to in-frame sequences with V and J assigned. These tables do not hold every clone; where another copy was compared, an unresolved V gene accounts for under half, and the others remain unexplained. V and J calls and clone size come straight from that table; D and trimming were deduced from the DNA. This sample holds 55,000 to 65,000 clones; approximately 90% were observed only once. 1.5% to 2% of the sample is held by the ten biggest clonotypes.

This sequence was found in a human donor in a cohort sampled during active COVID-19. Input material: peripheral blood. The rearranged segments are TRBV7-2 and TRBJ2-7, with no confident D gene call. The CDR3 region reads CASSSTRLDEQYF. The sequenced DNA is TGTGCCAGCAGCTCCACCCGGTTAGACGAGCAGTACTTC.